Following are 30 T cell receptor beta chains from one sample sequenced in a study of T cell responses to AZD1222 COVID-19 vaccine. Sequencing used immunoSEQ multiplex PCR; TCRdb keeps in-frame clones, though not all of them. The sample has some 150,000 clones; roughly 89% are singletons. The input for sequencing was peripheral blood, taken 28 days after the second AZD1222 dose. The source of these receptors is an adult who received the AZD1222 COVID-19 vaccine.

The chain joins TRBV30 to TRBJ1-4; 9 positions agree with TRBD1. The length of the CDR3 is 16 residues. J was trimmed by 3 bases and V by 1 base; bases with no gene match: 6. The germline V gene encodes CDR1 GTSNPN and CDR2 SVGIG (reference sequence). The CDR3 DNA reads TGTGCCTGGAGTGGCGGACAGGGGCATGCTAATGAAAAACTGTTTTTT. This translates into CAWSGGQGHANEKLFF.

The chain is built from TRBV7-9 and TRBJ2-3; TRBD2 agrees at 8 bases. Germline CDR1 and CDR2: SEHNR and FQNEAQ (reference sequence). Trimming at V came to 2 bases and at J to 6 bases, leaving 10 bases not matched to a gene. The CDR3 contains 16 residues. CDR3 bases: TGTGCCAGCAGCTTATTAGCGGGACTACCATGGGATACGCAGTATTTT. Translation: CASSLLAGLPWDTQYF.

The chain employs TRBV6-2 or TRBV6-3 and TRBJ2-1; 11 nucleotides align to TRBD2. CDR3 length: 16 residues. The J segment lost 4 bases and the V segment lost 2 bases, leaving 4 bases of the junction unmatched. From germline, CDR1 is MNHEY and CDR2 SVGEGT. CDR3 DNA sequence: TGTGCCAGCAGTTACCTTACTAGCGGGGGTTACAATGAGCAGTTCTTC. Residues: CASSYLTSGGYNEQFF.

The CDR3 is CASSLSSGILGTEAFF. Written as DNA, the CDR3 is TGTGCCAGCAGTTTGAGCTCAGGGATCTTGGGCACTGAAGCTTTCTTT. The chain couples TRBV27 to TRBJ1-1; tentative D call: TRBD1 (5 bases). The CDR3 extends over 16 amino acids. Germline loops: CDR1 MNHEY, CDR2 SMNVEV (reference sequence). V shed 3 bases and J shed 4 bases, with 18 bases lying between them.

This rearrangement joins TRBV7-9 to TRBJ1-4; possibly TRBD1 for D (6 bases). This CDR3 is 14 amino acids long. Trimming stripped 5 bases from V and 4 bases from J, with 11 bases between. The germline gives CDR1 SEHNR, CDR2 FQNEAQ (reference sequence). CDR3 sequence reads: CASSMGHINEKLFF. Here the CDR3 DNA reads TGTGCCAGCAGCATGGGACATATTAATGAAAAACTGTTTTTT.

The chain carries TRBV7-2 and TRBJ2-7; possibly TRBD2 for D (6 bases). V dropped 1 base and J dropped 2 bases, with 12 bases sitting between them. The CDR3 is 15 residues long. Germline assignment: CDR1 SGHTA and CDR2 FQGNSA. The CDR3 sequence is CASSLEAGLTYEQYF. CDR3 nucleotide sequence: TGTGCCAGCAGCTTAGAGGCGGGGCTTACCTACGAGCAGTACTTC.

CDR3: CASLPQGIVNTIYF. In DNA, the CDR3 is TGTGCCAGTCTACCACAGGGGATCGTGAACACCATATATTTT. This chain connects TRBV19 to TRBJ1-3, with TRBD1 identical over 7 bases. Trimming at V came to 8 bases and at J to 7 bases, leaving 11 bases not matched to a gene. This CDR3 is built from 14 residues. The V gene's germline CDR1 is LNHDA and CDR2 SQIVND (reference sequence).

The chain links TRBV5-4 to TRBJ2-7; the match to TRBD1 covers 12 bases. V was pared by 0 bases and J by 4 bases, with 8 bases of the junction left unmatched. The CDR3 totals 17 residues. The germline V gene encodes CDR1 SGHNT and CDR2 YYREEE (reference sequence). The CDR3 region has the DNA TGTGCCAGCAGCTTGGGGGGGCCGGGACAGGGGGCATACGAGCAGTACTTC. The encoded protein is CASSLGGPGQGAYEQYF. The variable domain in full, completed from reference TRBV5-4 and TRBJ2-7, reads ETGVTQSPTHLIKTRGQQVTLRCSSQSGHNTVSWYQQALGQGPQFIFQYYREEENGRGNFPPRFSGLQFPNYSSELNVNALELDDSALYLCASSLGGPGQGAYEQYFGPGTRLTVT.

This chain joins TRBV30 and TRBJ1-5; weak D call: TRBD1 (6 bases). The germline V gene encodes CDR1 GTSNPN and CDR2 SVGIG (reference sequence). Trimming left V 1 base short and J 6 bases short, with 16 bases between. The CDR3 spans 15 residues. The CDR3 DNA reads TGTGCCTGGAGTGCTGGGACAAGGGAGGGTCAGCCCCAGCATTTT. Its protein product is CAWSAGTREGQPQHF.

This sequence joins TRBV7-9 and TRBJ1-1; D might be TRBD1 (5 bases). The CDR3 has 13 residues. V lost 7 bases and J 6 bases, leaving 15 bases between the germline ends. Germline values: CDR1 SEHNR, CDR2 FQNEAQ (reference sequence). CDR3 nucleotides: TGTGCCAGCAAGGACATTGTGTCCTCTGAAGCTTTCTTT. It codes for CASKDIVSSEAFF.

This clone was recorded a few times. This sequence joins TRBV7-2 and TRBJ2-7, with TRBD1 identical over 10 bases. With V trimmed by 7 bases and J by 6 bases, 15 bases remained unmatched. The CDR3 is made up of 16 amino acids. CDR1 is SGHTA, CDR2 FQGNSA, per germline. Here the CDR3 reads CASTLTAGQGTGEQYF. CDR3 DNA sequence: TGTGCCAGCACCCTCACTGCGGGACAGGGGACAGGCGAGCAGTACTTC.

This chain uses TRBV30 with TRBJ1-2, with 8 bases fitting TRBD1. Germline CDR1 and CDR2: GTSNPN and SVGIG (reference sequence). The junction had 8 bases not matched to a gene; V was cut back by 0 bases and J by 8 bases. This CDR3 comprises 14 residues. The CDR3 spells CAWSVNPGQAGYTF. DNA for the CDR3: TGTGCCTGGAGTGTGAACCCGGGACAGGCGGGCTACACCTTC. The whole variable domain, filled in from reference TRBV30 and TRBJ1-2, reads SQTIHQWPATLVQPVGSPLSLECTVEGTSNPNLYWYRQAAGRGLQLLFYSVGIGQISSEVPQNLSASRPQDRQFILSSKKLLLSDSGFYLCAWSVNPGQAGYTFGSGTRLTVV.

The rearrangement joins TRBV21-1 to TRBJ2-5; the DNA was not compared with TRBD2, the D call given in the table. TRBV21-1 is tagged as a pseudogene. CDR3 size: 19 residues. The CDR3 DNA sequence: TGTGCCAGCAGCACAAACCCGGGACTAGCGGGAATGTACCAAGAGACCCAGTACTTC. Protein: CASSTNPGLAGMYQETQYF.

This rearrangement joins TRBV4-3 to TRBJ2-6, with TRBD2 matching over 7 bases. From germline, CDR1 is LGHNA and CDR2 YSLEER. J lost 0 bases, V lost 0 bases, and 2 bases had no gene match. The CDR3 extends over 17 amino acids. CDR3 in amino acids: CASSQDPGGSGANVLTF. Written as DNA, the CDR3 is TGCGCCAGCAGCCAAGACCCGGGGGGCTCTGGGGCCAACGTCCTGACTTTC.

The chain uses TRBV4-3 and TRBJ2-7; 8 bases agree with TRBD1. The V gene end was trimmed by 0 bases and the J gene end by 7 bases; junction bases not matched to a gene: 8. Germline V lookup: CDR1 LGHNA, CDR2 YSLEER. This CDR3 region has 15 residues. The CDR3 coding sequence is TGCGCCAGCAGCCAAGAAAGTCAGGGGGCGCGGGAGCAGTACTTC. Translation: CASSQESQGAREQYF.

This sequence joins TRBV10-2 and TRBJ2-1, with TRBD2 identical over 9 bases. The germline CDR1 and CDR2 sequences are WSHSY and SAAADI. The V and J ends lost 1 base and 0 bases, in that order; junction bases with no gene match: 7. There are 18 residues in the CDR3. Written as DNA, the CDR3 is TGCGCCAGCAGTGAGTGGCTAGCGGGGAGTAGCTCCTACAATGAGCAGTTCTTC. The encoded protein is CASSEWLAGSSSYNEQFF.

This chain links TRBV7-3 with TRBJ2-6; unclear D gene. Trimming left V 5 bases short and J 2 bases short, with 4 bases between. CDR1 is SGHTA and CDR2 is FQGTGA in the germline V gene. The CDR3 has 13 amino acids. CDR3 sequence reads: CASSLAGANVLTF. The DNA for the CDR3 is TGTGCCAGCAGCCTAGCTGGGGCCAACGTCCTGACTTTC.

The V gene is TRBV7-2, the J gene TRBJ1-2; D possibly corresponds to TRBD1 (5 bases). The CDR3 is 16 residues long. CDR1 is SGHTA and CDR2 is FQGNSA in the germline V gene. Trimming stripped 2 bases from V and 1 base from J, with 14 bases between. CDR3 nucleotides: TGTGCCAGCAGCTTAAAACTCGGGGCTTATAACTATGGCTACACCTTC. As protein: CASSLKLGAYNYGYTF. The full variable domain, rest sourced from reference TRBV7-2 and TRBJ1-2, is GAGVSQSPSNKVTEKGKDVELRCDPISGHTALYWYRQSLGQGLEFLIYFQGNSAPDKSGLPSDRFSAERTGGSVSTLTIQRTQQEDSAVYLCASSLKLGAYNYGYTFGSGTRLTVV.

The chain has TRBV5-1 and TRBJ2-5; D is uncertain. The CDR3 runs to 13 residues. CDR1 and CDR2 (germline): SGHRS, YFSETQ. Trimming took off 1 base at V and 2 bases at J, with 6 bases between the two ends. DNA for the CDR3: TGCGCCAGCAGCTTGTCCGATCAAGAGACCCAGTACTTC. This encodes CASSLSDQETQYF. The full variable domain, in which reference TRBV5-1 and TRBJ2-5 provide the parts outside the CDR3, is KAGVTQTPRYLIKTRGQQVTLSCSPISGHRSVSWYQQTPGQGLQFLFEYFSETQRNKGNFPGRFSGRQFSNSRSEMNVSTLELGDSALYLCASSLSDQETQYFGPGTRLLVL.

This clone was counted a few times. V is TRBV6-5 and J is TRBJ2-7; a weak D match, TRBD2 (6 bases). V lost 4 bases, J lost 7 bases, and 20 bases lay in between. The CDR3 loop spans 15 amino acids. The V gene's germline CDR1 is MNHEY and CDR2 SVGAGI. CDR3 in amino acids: CASSSGEAGVYEQYF. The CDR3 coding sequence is TGTGCCAGCAGTTCCGGGGAGGCCGGGGTGTATGAGCAGTACTTC.

The CDR3 bases are TGTGCTAGTGGTTTGATATCCAGAATTGGCTACACCTTC. Translated, it gives CASGLISRIGYTF. The chain uses TRBV12-5 and TRBJ1-2, with D unresolved. The germline V gene encodes CDR1 LGHNT and CDR2 FRNRAP. The CDR3 is 13 amino acids. Trimming pared 2 bases from V and 7 bases from J, leaving 11 bases between.

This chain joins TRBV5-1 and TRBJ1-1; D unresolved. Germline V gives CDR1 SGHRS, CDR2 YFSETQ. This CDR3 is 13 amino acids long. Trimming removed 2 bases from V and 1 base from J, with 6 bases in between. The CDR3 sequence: CASSFDPNTEAFF. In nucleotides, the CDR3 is TGCGCCAGCAGCTTTGACCCGAACACTGAAGCTTTCTTT.

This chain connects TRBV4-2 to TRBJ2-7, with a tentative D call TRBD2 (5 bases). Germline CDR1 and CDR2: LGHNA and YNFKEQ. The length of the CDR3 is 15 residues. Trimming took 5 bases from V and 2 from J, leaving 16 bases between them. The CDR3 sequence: CASSVGEGEPYEQYF. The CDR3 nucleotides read TGTGCCAGCAGCGTGGGAGAGGGAGAACCCTACGAGCAGTACTTC.

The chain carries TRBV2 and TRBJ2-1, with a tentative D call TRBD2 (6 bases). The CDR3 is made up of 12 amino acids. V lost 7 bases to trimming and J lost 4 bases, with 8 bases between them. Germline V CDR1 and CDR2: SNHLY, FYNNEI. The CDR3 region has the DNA TGTGCCAGCAACGGGGGTTACAATGAGCAGTTCTTC. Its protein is CASNGGYNEQFF.

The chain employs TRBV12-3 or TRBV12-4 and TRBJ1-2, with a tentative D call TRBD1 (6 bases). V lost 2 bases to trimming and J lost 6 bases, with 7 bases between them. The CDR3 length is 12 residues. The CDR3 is CASSLNRDGYTF. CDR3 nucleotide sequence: TGTGCCAGCAGTTTAAACAGGGATGGCTACACCTTC.

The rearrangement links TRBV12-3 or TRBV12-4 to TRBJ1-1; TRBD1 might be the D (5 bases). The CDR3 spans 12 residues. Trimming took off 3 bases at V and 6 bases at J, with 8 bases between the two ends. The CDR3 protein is CASSFWGAEAFF. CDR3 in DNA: TGTGCCAGCAGTTTTTGGGGGGCTGAAGCTTTCTTT.

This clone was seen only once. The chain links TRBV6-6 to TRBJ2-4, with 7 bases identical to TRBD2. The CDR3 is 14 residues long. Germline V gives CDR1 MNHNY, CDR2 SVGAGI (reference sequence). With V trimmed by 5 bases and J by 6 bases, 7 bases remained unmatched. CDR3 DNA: TGTGCCAGCAGTCCGTCGGCTAGCGGAAACATTCAGTACTTC. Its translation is CASSPSASGNIQYF.

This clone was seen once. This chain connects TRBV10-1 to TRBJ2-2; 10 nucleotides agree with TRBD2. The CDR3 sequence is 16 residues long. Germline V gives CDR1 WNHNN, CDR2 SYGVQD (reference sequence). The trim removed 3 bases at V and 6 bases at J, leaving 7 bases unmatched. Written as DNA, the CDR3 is TGCGCCAGCAGTGATGGTCCTAGCGGGAGCTCCGGGGAGCTGTTTTTT. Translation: CASSDGPSGSSGELFF.

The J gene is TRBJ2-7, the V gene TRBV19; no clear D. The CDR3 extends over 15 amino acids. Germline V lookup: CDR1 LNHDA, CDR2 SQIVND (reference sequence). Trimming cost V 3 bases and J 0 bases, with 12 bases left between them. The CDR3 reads CASSIAAGSSYEQYF. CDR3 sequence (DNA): TGTGCCAGTAGTATCGCGGCAGGTAGCTCCTACGAGCAGTACTTC.

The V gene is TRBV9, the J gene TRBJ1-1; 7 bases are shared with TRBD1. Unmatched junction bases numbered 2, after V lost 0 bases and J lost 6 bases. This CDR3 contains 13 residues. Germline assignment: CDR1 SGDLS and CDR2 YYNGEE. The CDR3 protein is CASSVGQGAEAFF. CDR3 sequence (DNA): TGTGCCAGCAGCGTAGGCCAGGGGGCTGAAGCTTTCTTT.